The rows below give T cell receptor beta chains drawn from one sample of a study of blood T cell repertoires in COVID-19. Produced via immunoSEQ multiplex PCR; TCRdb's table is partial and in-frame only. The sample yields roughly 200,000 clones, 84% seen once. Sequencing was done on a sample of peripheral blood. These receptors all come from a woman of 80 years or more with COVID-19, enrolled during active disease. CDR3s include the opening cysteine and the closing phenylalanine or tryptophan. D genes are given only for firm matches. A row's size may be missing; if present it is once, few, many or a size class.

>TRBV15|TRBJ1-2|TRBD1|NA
TGTGCCACCAGCAGAGTAAGGGGACAGGGAGGGGTCTATGGCTACACCTTC
CATSRVRGQGGVYGYTF
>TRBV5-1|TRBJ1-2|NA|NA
TGCGCCAGCAGCTTCGGTCAGGGAGGTGGCTACACCTTC
CASSFGQGGGYTF
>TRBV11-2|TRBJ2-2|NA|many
TGTGCCAGCAGCTTAGATCGGGGAGCCGGGGAGCTGTTTTTT
CASSLDRGAGELFF
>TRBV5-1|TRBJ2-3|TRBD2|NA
TGCGCCAGCAGCTTCGGGGGGTTGGGGAACACAGATACGCAGTATTTT
CASSFGGLGNTDTQYF
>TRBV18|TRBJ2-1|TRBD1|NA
TGTGCCAGCTCACAGGGACAGGGGGCCTCCAGGGAGTTCTTC
CASSQGQGASREFF
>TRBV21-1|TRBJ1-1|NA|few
TGTGCCAGCAGCAAAGTAACCCTGGGAGGTGGCACTGAAGCTTTCTTT
CASSKVTLGGGTEAFF
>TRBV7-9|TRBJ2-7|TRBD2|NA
TGTGCCAGCAGCTACCGAGAGACTAGCGGGACGTACTTC
CASSYRETSGTYF
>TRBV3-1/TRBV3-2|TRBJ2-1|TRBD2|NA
TGTGCCAGCAGCCAGACTAGCGGGAGTTACAATGAGCAGTTCTTC
CASSQTSGSYNEQFF
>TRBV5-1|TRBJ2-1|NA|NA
TGCGCCAGCAGCTTGGACAATTACAATGAGCAGTTCTTC
CASSLDNYNEQFF
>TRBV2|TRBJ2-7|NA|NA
TGTGCCAGCAGTGACGGGGAGTACGAGCAGTACTTC
CASSDGEYEQYF
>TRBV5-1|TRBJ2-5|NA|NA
TGCGCCAGCAAGTTCACGGGCCAAGAGACCCAGTACTTC
CASKFTGQETQYF
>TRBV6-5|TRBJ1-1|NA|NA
TGTGCCAGCACCATACAGGGGAACACTGAAGCTTTCTTT
CASTIQGNTEAFF
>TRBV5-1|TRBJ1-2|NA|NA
TGCGCCAGCAGCTTGGGACAGAGTGGCGCATATGGCTACACCTTC
CASSLGQSGAYGYTF
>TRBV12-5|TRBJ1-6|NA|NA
TGTGCTAGTGGGCTGGGGAGGACCCTCCACTTT
CASGLGRTLHF
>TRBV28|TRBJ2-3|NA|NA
TGTGCCAGCAGTTCTCCAGGGTCAACGAGAGATACGCAGTATTTT
CASSSPGSTRDTQYF
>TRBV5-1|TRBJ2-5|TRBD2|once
TGCGCCAGCAGCTTTTCTAGCGGGGGGCCACAAGAGACCCAGTACTTC
CASSFSSGGPQETQYF
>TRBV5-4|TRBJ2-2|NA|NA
TGTGCCAGCACCCTCCCGGGATCCGGGGAGCTGTTTTTT
CASTLPGSGELFF
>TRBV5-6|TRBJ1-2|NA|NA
TGTGCCAGCAGCTTGGGGACACGGCGGCGGACCTTC
CASSLGTRRRTF
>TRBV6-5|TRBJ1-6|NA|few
TGTGCCAGCAGGGACCCGACAGTCTATAATTCACCCCTCCACTTT
CASRDPTVYNSPLHF
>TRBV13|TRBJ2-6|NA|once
TGTGCCAGCAGCTTTTTTCCAGGGCCCGCGGCCGGGGCCAACGTCCTGACTTTC
CASSFFPGPAAGANVLTF
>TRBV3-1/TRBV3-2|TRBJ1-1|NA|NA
TGTGCCAGCAGCCAAGTGGGCAGTTACACTGAAGCTTTCTTT
CASSQVGSYTEAFF
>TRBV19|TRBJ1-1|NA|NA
TGTGCCAGTACGGGGTCGGGAACTGAAGCTTTCTTT
CASTGSGTEAFF
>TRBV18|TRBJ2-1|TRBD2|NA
TGTGCCAGCTCGCCTCTAGCGGCTACCTACAATGAGCAGTTCTTC
CASSPLAATYNEQFF
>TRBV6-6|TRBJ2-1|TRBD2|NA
TGTGCCAGCAGTCATGGGGGGGGGAAGAGCTCCTACAATGAGCAGTTCTTC
CASSHGGGKSSYNEQFF
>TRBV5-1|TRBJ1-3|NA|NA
TGCGCCAGCAGCAGCCCGTGGGGAGGAGGAAACACCATATATTTT
CASSSPWGGGNTIYF
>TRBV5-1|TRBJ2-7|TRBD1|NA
TGCGCCAGCAGCTTGGAGGGGGCGGACGAGCAGTACTTC
CASSLEGADEQYF
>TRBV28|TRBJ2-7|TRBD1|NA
TGTGCCAGCAGTTTAGGGCAGGGGGACCACGAGCAGTACTTC
CASSLGQGDHEQYF
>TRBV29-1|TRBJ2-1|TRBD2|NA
TGCAGCGTTGCCGGACTAGCGGCCGATGGTCGCGAGCAGTTCTTC
CSVAGLAADGREQFF
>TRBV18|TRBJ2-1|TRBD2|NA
TGTGCCAGCTCACCAGGGGGGGGCTACAATGAGCAGTTCTTC
CASSPGGGYNEQFF
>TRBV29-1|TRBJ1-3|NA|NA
TGCAGCGTCTCTCTGGGGACATTAAACACCATATATTTT
CSVSLGTLNTIYF
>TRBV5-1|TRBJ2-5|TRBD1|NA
TGCGCCAGCCAAAGGGGGACAGGAGATACCCAGTACTTC
CASQRGTGDTQYF
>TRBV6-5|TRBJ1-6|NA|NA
TGTGCCAGCAGTTATACCGGTCCCTCCTATAATTCACCCCTCCACTTT
CASSYTGPSYNSPLHF
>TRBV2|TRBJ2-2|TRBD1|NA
TGTGCCAGCAGTGGACAGGGGGGGACCGGGGAGCTGTTTTTT
CASSGQGGTGELFF
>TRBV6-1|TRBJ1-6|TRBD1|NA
TGTGCCAGCAGTGAAGGGACAGGAACAGGCTCACCCCTCCACTTT
CASSEGTGTGSPLHF
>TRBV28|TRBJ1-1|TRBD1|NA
TGTGCCAGCAGTTTGAGGGGGCGAACTGAAGCTTTCTTT
CASSLRGRTEAFF
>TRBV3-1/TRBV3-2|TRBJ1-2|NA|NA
TGTGCCAGCAGCCAAAATTCCCCGAGGGATGGCTACACCTTC
CASSQNSPRDGYTF
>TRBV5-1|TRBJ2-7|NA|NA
TGCGCCAGCAGCTTGGGAGGGAACACCTACGAGCAGTACTTC
CASSLGGNTYEQYF
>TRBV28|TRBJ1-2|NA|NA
TGTGCCAGCAGTTCCCGAACGGTAGTAAATGGCTACACCTTC
CASSSRTVVNGYTF
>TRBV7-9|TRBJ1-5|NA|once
TGTGCCAGCAGCTTAGAGGGAGGGAGTCAGCCCCAGCATTTT
CASSLEGGSQPQHF
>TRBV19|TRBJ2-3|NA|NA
TGTGCCAGTAGTGATCGGGCGGGAAGAGCGACAGATACGCAGTATTTT
CASSDRAGRATDTQYF
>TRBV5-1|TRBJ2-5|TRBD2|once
TGCGCCAGCAGCTTGGCAGCGGGAGAAGAGACCCAGTACTTC
CASSLAAGEETQYF
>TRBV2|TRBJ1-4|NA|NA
TGTGCCAGCAGGGACATTGAAAAACTGTTTTTT
CASRDIEKLFF
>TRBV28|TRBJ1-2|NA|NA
TGTGCCAGCAGGCCCCGTTCCAGAGGCTACACCTTC
CASRPRSRGYTF
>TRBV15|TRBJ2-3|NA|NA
TGTGCCACCAGCAGAGAGCCGGGCACAGATACGCAGTATTTT
CATSREPGTDTQYF
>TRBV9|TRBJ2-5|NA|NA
TGTGCCAGCAGCGTAGGAGGCCGAGAGACCCAGTACTTC
CASSVGGRETQYF
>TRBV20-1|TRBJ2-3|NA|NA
TGCAGTGCTAGGATCGGGGATACGCAGTATTTT
CSARIGDTQYF
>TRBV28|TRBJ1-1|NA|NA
TGTGCCAGCAGGGGGCCGATGAACACTGAAGCTTTCTTT
CASRGPMNTEAFF
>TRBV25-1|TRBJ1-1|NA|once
TGTGCCAGCAGTGATGTTGGGGCGGTCGCTGAAGCTTTCTTT
CASSDVGAVAEAFF
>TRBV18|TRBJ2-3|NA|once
TGTGCCAGCTCACCGAGCGGGAGCACAGATACGCAGTATTTT
CASSPSGSTDTQYF
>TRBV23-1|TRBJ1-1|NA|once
TGCGCCAGCAGCCAGGACAGACTGAACACTGAAGCTTTCTTT
CASSQDRLNTEAFF
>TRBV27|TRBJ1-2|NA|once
TGTGCCAGCAGTCTAAGGATACAGGGTTATGGCTACACCTTC
CASSLRIQGYGYTF
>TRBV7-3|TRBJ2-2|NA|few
TGTGCCAGCAGCTTATTGGGGGCGCGGGACACCGGGGAGCTGTTTTTT
CASSLLGARDTGELFF
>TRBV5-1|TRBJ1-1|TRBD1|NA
TGCGCCAGCAGCCCTGGACAGGGGTCGAACACTGAAGCTTTCTTT
CASSPGQGSNTEAFF